This T cell receptor (beta chain) was identified in a study of neoadjuvant anti-PD-1 for oral cavity cancer. Sample time point: after neoadjuvant nivolumab, at surgical resection. Clones were read by immunoSEQ multiplex PCR, and TCRdb kept only the in-frame ones, dropping some. The data show some 70,000 clones, roughly 81% seen once. CDR1 is SGHVS and CDR2 is FQNEAQ in the germline V gene. V was cut by 1 base and J by 0 bases, with 6 bases left in between. The CDR3 has 14 amino acids. V gene TRBV7-8 combines with J gene TRBJ1-1; D not resolved. This material consisted of PBMCs, taken after nivolumab (anti-PD-1) treatment. The clonotype comes from a person aged 40 to 85 with oral cavity squamous cell carcinoma. CDR3 region: CASSLGAVNTEAFF. Here the CDR3 DNA reads TGTGCCAGCAGCTTAGGGGCGGTGAACACTGAAGCTTTCTTT.